This T cell receptor beta chain was profiled in a study of T cells expressing NK-cell markers. TCRdb reanalyzed the 5' RACE reads and collapses them to one entry per CDR3 protein, without DNA. This table lists over 200,000 distinct CDR3 sequences. The length of the CDR3 is 14 residues. Germline values: CDR1 LNHDA, CDR2 SQIVND (reference sequence). This chain uses TRBV19 with TRBJ2-5; TCRdb indicates TRBD1, and absent DNA this call remains unverified. The receptor was isolated from a man aged 18 to 29 in good health. The specimen was blood T cells: a sorted CD56 or NKG2C T cell subset, CD4+ or CD8+ T cells, or bulk PBMC T cells (not recorded which). The CDR3 sequence: CASSTTTGGETQYF.